This T cell receptor (beta chain) appears in the sequencing data of a study of metastatic and nonmetastatic thyroid tumors. At the level of the study: It was across blood and tumor or nodule tissue from malignant and benign thyroid patients that repertoires were compared.

Authors' methods: CDR3 was compared across clinicopathological groups, and the resulting differences were used to build a distant-metastasis classifier for papillary thyroid cancer. MiXCR reprocessed the PCR reads for TCRdb. The authors' filters were not applied to this entry. The sample records roughly 5,100 clones, 30% to 40% being singletons. Whole-study results and caveats: The study reportedly found significantly higher TCR beta diversity in malignant thyroid tumors than benign nodules, in blood and tumor.

Notes on this clone: Its antigen is unidentified.

Every patient underwent thyroid surgery untreated. The clonotype was recovered from a female donor with papillary thyroid cancer or a benign thyroid nodule (not recorded which). Some clones in this sample may be carry-over from other donors' samples. Sequencing was carried out using adjacent normal tissue.

CDR3 DNA sequence: TGTGCCTCCACGACTAGCGGGGGGGCCGCGGATACGCAGTATTTT. Encoded protein: CASTTSGGAADTQYF. The chain has TRBV30 and TRBJ2-3, with 14 bases lining up with TRBD2. The J segment lost 6 bases and the V segment lost 7 bases, leaving 9 bases of the junction unmatched. This CDR3 region has 15 residues. Germline CDR1 is GTSNPN and CDR2 is SVGIG (reference sequence).